The 4 T cell receptor beta chains in this list originate from one sample, sequenced in a study of T cells in Graves' hyperthyroidism and ophthalmopathy (dated by TCRdb to between 2017 and 2020). The library came from multiplex PCR. For sequencing, an Illumina HiSeq 2000 was employed. TCR beta CDR3 regions were amplified from RNA transcripts. For the first round of RT-PCR on the TCR CDR3, the HTBI primer set was used together with the Qiagen OneStep RT-PCR kit. The raw public data were reprocessed by TCRdb itself: fastp quality trimming at Q25, MiXCR clonotype calling, in-frame beta chains only. One record per CDR3 amino acid sequence lists the most common genes and DNA. Across this sample there are roughly 570,000 distinct CDR3 sequences, with approximately 14% seen only once. The ten biggest clones cover under 8% of the sample. The sequenced sample consisted of blood. The receptor set was obtained from a woman in her twenties or thirties with Graves' hyperthyroidism.

This clonotype was observed many times. The chain joins TRBV3-1 to TRBJ1-1, with D possibly matching TRBD1 (5 bases). The CDR3 consists of 16 residues. Germline loops: CDR1 LGHDT, CDR2 YNNKEL (reference sequence). V lost 4 bases, J lost 1 base, and 16 bases lay in between. The CDR3 spells CASSRGLARKNTEAFF. The CDR3 DNA sequence: TGTGCCAGCAGCCGGGGACTGGCCAGGAAGAACACTGAAGCTTTCTTT. The entire variable domain, with the rest obtained from reference TRBV3-1 and TRBJ1-1, is as follows: DTAVSQTPKYLVTQMGNDKSIKCEQNLGHDTMYWYKQDSKKFLKIMFSYNNKELIINETVPNRFSPKSPDKAHLNLHINSLELGDSAVYFCASSRGLARKNTEAFFGQGTRLTVV.

In its sample, this clonotype was seen many times. V is TRBV6-1 and J is TRBJ1-5, with 9 bases aligning to TRBD1. The CDR3 covers 17 residues. CDR1 is MNHNS, CDR2 SASEGT, per germline. J lost 2 bases, V lost 0 bases, and 5 bases had no gene match. CDR3 residues: CASSEALRTGGNQPQHF. CDR3 nucleotides: TGTGCCAGCAGTGAAGCGCTTCGGACAGGGGGCAATCAGCCCCAGCATTTT.

This clonotype was counted at least ten times. V usage is TRBV2 and J usage is TRBJ1-2, with D possibly TRBD1 on 6 matching bases. Germline CDR1 and CDR2: SNHLY and FYNNEI. V gave up 2 bases and J gave up 5 bases, with 15 bases separating them. This CDR3 is built from 15 residues. The CDR3 region is CASSERGEAHYGYTF. CDR3 coding DNA: TGTGCCAGCAGTGAAAGGGGGGAAGCCCATTATGGCTACACCTTC.

This clonotype was observed a few times. The chain's CDR3 is CASSLGPGDIGGELFF. For the CDR3, the DNA is TGTGCCAGCAGTTTAGGGCCAGGGGACATAGGCGGGGAGCTGTTTTTT. The chain uses TRBV12-3 or TRBV12-4 and TRBJ2-2; TRBD1 is a possible D gene (6 bases). Trimming left V 1 base short and J 7 bases short, with 16 bases between. The CDR3 has 16 amino acids.